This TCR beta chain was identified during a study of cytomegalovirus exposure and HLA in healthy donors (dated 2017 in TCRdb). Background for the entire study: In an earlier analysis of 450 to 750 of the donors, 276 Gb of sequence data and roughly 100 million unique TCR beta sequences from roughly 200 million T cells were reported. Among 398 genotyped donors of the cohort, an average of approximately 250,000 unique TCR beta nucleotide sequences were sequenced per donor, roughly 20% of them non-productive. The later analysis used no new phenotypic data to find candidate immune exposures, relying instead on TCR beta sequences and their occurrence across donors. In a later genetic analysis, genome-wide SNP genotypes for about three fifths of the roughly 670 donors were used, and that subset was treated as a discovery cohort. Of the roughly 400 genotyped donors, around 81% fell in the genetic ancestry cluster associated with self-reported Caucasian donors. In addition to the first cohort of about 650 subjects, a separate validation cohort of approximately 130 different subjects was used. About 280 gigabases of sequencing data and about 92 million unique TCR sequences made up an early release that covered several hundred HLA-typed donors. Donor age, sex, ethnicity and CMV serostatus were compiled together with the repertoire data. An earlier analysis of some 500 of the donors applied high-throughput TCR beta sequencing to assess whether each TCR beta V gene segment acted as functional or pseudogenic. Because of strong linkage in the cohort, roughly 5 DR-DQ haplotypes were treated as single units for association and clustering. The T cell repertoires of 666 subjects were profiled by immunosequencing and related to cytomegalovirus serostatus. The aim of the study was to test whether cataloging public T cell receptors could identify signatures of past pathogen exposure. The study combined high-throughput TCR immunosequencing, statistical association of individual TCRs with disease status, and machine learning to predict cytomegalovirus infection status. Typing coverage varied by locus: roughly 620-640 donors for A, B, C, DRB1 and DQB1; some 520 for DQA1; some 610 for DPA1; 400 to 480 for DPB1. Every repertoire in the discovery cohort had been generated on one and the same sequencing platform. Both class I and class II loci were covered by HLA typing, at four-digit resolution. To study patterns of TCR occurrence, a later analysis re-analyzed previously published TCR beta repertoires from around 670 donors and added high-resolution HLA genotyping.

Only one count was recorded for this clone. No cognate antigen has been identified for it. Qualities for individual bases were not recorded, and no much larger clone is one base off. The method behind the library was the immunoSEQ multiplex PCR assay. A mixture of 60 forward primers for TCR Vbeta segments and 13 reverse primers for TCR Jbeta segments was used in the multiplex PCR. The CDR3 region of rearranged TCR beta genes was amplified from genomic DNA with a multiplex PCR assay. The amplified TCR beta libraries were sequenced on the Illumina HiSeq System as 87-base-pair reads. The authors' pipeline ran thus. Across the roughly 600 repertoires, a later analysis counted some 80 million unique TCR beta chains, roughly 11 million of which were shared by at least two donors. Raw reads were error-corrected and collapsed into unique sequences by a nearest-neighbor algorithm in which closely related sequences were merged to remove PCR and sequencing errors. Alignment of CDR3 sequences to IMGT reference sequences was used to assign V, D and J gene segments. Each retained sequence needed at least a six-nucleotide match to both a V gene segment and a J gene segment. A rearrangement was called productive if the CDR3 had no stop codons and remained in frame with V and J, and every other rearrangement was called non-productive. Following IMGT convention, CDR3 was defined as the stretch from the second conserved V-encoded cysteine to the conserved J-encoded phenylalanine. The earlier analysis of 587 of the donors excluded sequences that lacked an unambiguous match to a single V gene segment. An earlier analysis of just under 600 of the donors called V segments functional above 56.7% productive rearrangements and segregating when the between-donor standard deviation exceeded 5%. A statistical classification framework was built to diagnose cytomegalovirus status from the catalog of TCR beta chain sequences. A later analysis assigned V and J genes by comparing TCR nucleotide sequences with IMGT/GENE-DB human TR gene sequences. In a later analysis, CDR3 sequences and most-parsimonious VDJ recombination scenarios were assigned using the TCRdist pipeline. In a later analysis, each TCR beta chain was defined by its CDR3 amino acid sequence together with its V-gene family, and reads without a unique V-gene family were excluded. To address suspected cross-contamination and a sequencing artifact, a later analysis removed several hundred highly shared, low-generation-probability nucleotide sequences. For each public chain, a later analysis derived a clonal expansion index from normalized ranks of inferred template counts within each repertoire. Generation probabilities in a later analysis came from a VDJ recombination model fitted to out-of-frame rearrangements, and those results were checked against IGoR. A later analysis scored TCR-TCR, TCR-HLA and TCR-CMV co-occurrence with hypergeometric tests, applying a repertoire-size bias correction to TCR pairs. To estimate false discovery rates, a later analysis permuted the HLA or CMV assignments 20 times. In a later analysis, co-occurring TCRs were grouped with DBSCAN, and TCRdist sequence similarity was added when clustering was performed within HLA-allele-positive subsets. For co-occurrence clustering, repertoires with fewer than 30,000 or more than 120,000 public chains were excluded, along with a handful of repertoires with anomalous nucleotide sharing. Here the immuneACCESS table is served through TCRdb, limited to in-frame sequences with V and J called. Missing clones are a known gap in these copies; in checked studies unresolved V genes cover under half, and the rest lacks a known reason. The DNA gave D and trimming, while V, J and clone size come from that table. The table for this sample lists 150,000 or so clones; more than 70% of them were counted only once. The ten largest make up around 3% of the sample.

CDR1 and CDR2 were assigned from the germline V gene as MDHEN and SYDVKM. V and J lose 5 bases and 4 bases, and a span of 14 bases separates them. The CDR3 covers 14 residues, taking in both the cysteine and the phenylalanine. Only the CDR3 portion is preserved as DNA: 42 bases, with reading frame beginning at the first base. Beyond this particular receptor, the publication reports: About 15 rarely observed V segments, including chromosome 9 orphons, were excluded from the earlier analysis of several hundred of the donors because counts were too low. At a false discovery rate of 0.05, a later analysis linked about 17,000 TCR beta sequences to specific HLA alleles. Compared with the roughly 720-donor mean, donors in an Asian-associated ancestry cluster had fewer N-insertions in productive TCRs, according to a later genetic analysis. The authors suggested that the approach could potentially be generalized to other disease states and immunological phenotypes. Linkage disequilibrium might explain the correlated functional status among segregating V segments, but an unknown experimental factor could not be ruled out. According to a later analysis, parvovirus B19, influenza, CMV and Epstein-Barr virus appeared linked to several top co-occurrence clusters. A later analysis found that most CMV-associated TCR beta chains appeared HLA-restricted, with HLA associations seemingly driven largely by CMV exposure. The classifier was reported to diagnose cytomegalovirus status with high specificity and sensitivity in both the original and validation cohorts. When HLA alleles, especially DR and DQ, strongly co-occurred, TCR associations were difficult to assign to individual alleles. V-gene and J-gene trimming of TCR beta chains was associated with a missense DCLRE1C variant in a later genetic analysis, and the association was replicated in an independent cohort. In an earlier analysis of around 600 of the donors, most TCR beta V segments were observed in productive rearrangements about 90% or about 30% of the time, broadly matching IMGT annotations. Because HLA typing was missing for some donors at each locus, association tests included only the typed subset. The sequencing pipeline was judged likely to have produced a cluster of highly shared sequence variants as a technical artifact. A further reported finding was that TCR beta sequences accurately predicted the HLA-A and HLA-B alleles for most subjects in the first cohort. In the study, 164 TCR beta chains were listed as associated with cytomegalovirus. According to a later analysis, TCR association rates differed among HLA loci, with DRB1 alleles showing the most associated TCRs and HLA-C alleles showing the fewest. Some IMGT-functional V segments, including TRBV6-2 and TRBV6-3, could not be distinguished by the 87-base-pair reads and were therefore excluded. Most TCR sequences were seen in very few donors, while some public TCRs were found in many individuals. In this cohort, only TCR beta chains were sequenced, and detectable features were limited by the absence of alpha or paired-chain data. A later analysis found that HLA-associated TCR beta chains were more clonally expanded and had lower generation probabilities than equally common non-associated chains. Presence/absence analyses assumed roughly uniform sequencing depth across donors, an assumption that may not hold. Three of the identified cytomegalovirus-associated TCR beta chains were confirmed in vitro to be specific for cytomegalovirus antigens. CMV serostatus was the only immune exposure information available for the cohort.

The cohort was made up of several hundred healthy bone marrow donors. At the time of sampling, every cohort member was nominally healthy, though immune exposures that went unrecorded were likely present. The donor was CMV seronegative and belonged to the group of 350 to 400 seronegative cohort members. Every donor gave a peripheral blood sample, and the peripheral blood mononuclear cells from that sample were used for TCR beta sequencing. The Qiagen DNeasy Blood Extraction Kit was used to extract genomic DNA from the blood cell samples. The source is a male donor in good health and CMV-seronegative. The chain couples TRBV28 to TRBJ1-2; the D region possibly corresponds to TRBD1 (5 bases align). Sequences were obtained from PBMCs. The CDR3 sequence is CASSARGGPYGYTF. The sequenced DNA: TGTGCCAGCAGTGCCCGCGGGGGACCCTATGGCTACACCTTC.